This T cell receptor (beta chain) derives from a study of PD-L1 blockade in urothelial cancer. Assay: immunoSEQ multiplex PCR; the TCRdb copy retains only in-frame clones and omits some. The sample includes tens of thousands of clones, about 80% of them seen just once. CDR1 MNHEY and CDR2 SMNVEV come from the germline V gene (reference sequence). V was shortened by 4 bases and J by 4 bases, with 11 bases between the two germline ends. The CDR3 runs to 14 residues. Sample: PBMCs, taken around atezolizumab (anti-PD-L1) treatment. This receptor was identified in a man between 65 and 85 years old with urothelial cancer. V is TRBV27 and J is TRBJ1-5, with D uncertain. CDR3 nucleotide sequence: TGTGCCAGCAGTTCGGTCGGGAAGAATCAGCCCCAGCATTTT. Translating it yields CASSSVGKNQPQHF.